This TCR beta chain comes out of a study of spatial heterogeneity in lung cancer. Study context: Samples were obtained from some 72 donors, all untreated early-stage non-small cell lung cancer patients. Each time, sequencing found more beta-chain sequences than alpha-chain sequences. About 2 years after resection was the median timing of the follow-up PBMC samples, which were sequenced when available.

The time point: blood at routine non-recurrence follow-up after resection. A unique molecular identifier was carried by every single TCR cDNA molecule. TCRdb re-called the 5' RACE reads through MiXCR, storing one row per CDR3 protein. This sample carries some 36,000 distinct CDR3 sequences, over 6.5% of them seen once, and the ten largest clones take roughly a tenth. This clonotype was seen a handful of times. This CDR3 has 15 residues. Between the trimmed V and J ends, which lost 4 bases and 4 bases, there was a span of 14 bases. The germline V gene has CDR1 LGHDT and CDR2 YNNKEL (reference sequence).

The source material was PBMCs, sampled at follow-up. This rearrangement joins TRBV3-1 to TRBJ2-1; D may be TRBD2 (5 bases). This TCR came from a male donor with early-stage non-small cell lung cancer. CDR3 DNA: TGTGCCAGCAGCCTACCGGGAACGAGTTACAATGAGCAGTTCTTC. Translating it yields CASSLPGTSYNEQFF.